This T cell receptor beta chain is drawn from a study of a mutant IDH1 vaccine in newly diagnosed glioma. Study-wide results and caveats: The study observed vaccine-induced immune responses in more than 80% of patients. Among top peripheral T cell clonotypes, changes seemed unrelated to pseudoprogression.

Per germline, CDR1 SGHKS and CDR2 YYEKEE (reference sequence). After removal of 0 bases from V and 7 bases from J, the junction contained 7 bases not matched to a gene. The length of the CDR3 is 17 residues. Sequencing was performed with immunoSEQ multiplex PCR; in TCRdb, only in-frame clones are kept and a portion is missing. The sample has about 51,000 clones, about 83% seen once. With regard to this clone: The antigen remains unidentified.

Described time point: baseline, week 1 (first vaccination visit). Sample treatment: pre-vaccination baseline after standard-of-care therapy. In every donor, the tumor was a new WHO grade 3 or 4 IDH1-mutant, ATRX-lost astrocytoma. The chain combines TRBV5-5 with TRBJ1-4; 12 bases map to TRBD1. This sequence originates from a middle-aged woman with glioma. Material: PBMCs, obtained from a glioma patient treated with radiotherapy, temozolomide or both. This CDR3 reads CASSLVGQGAGGEKLFF. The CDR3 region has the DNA TGTGCCAGCAGCTTGGTGGGACAGGGGGCTGGAGGTGAAAAACTGTTTTTT.